Below, one T cell receptor beta chain is given with its context. Its antigen is currently unknown. It was with 60 Vbeta and 13 Jbeta primers that the PCR ran. Sequenced by immunoSEQ multiplex PCR; TCRdb stores in-frame clones only, minus some. The data hold some 180,000 clones, with roughly 13% observed a single time. These data originate in a study of cytomegalovirus exposure and HLA in healthy donors. Findings and limits, study-wide: Per published reports, the classifier diagnosed cytomegalovirus status with high specificity and sensitivity.

The CDR3 runs 11 residues. Trimming removed 8 bases at V and 2 bases at J, with 6 bases between. Germline values: CDR1 SNHLY, CDR2 FYNNEI. Material: PBMCs. The sequence was obtained from a man aged 50-60 years in good health and CMV-seropositive. This chain links TRBV2 with TRBJ2-5; no reliable D call. CDR3: CASPSQETQYF. CDR3 coding DNA: TGTGCCAGCCCCAGTCAAGAGACCCAGTACTTC.